The rows below give T cell receptor beta chains drawn from one sample of a study of identical twins. TCRdb used MiXCR to reprocess the 5' RACE reads, holding one entry per CDR3 protein. Of hundreds of thousands of distinct CDR3 sequences in the sample, 24% were seen once. The sample also formed part of further work on T cells expressing NK-cell markers.

The sequenced material came from CD4+ T cells sorted from blood. The receptors originated from a woman aged 18-29 years in good health. CDR3s include the opening cysteine and the closing phenylalanine or tryptophan. The D gene is left open where the match is weak. Size is omitted from some rows. Given values are once, few, many or a class for expanded clones.

d_call: .
clone_size: .
j_call: TRBJ2-3
v_call: TRBV7-6
cdr3_aa: CASSLGTQESDTQYF
cdr3_nt: TGTGCCAGCAGCTTAGGGACTCAAGAATCAGATACGCAGTATTTT

d_call: .
clone_size: .
j_call: TRBJ2-5
v_call: TRBV3-1
cdr3_aa: CASSQDRSRRWTETQYF
cdr3_nt: TGTGCCAGCAGCCAAGATCGGTCGCGGAGATGGACAGAGACCCAGTACTTC

d_call: .
clone_size: .
j_call: TRBJ2-1
v_call: TRBV5-6
cdr3_aa: CATTALNSYNEQFF
cdr3_nt: TGTGCCACCACAGCCCTTAACTCCTACAATGAGCAGTTCTTC

d_call: TRBD2
clone_size: .
j_call: TRBJ2-1
v_call: TRBV5-1
cdr3_aa: CASSLTGTNNNEQFF
cdr3_nt: TGCGCCAGCAGCTTGACTGGGACTAACAACAATGAGCAGTTCTTC

d_call: .
clone_size: .
j_call: TRBJ1-2
v_call: TRBV5-4
cdr3_aa: CASSLGVNSKNYGYTF
cdr3_nt: TGTGCCAGCAGCTTGGGGGTCAACTCAAAGAACTATGGCTACACCTTC

d_call: .
clone_size: .
j_call: TRBJ2-4
v_call: TRBV20-1
cdr3_aa: CSARDARGDNQYF
cdr3_nt: TGCAGTGCTAGAGATGCGAGAGGCGATAATCAGTACTTC

d_call: TRBD1
clone_size: many
j_call: TRBJ2-6
v_call: TRBV4-3
cdr3_aa: CASSQGTGSGANVLTF
cdr3_nt: TGCGCCAGCAGCCAAGGGACAGGCTCTGGGGCCAACGTCCTGACTTTC

d_call: TRBD1
clone_size: few
j_call: TRBJ2-2
v_call: TRBV7-9
cdr3_aa: CASRPPGQTTGELFF
cdr3_nt: TGTGCCAGCAGACCTCCGGGACAGACCACCGGGGAGCTGTTTTTT

d_call: .
clone_size: few
j_call: TRBJ2-5
v_call: TRBV20-1
cdr3_aa: CSARSGGPKETQYF
cdr3_nt: TGCAGTGCTAGGTCCGGGGGGCCGAAAGAGACCCAGTACTTC

d_call: .
clone_size: few
j_call: TRBJ2-7
v_call: TRBV7-8
cdr3_aa: CASSEPRGEQYF
cdr3_nt: TGTGCCAGCAGCGAGCCCCGGGGGGAGCAGTACTTC

d_call: .
clone_size: .
j_call: TRBJ1-1
v_call: TRBV2
cdr3_aa: CASSGGTPGTEAFF
cdr3_nt: TGTGCCAGCAGTGGAGGGACACCCGGCACTGAAGCTTTCTTT

d_call: TRBD1
clone_size: few
j_call: TRBJ1-3
v_call: TRBV29-1
cdr3_aa: CSARQGSGNTIYF
cdr3_nt: TGCAGCGCGAGACAGGGCTCTGGAAACACCATATATTTT

d_call: .
clone_size: few
j_call: TRBJ1-1
v_call: TRBV11-3
cdr3_aa: CASSFTGLTEAFF
cdr3_nt: TGTGCCAGCAGCTTTACCGGGCTAACTGAAGCTTTCTTT

d_call: .
clone_size: few
j_call: TRBJ2-7
v_call: TRBV7-2
cdr3_aa: CASSLEQLYEQYF
cdr3_nt: TGTGCCAGCAGCTTAGAACAGCTCTACGAGCAGTACTTC

d_call: TRBD2
clone_size: many
j_call: TRBJ2-7
v_call: TRBV2
cdr3_aa: CASSDRLAGRVEQYF
cdr3_nt: TGTGCCAGCAGTGACCGACTAGCTGGTCGGGTCGAGCAGTACTTC

d_call: .
clone_size: .
j_call: TRBJ1-4
v_call: TRBV6-1
cdr3_aa: CASSDPARGGKLFF
cdr3_nt: TGTGCCAGCAGTGACCCCGCCCGGGGAGGAAAACTGTTTTTT

d_call: .
clone_size: .
j_call: TRBJ2-3
v_call: TRBV6-2/TRBV6-3
cdr3_aa: CASSGPRVRTRTDTQYF
cdr3_nt: TGTGCCAGCAGTGGACCGCGGGTGAGGACCAGAACAGATACGCAGTATTTT

d_call: .
clone_size: .
j_call: TRBJ1-2
v_call: TRBV12-3/TRBV12-4
cdr3_aa: CASSFRHGYTF
cdr3_nt: TGTGCCAGCAGTTTTAGACATGGCTACACCTTC

d_call: TRBD1
clone_size: few
j_call: TRBJ1-1
v_call: TRBV7-9
cdr3_aa: CASSYDRGMNTEAFF
cdr3_nt: TGTGCCAGCAGTTATGACAGGGGTATGAACACTGAAGCTTTCTTT

d_call: .
clone_size: once
j_call: TRBJ2-7
v_call: TRBV6-2/TRBV6-3
cdr3_aa: CASRQRDTSYEQYF
cdr3_nt: TGTGCCAGCAGGCAACGGGACACCTCCTACGAGCAGTACTTC

d_call: TRBD2
clone_size: .
j_call: TRBJ2-1
v_call: TRBV12-3/TRBV12-4
cdr3_aa: CASRLTSGLSNEQFF
cdr3_nt: TGTGCCAGCAGGTTGACTAGCGGATTGAGCAATGAGCAGTTCTTC

d_call: TRBD2
clone_size: .
j_call: TRBJ2-1
v_call: TRBV7-7
cdr3_aa: CASSPLAGANEQFF
cdr3_nt: TGTGCTAGCAGCCCTCTAGCGGGGGCTAACGAGCAGTTCTTC

d_call: TRBD2
clone_size: many
j_call: TRBJ2-7
v_call: TRBV20-1
cdr3_aa: CSAREGGSSYEQYF
cdr3_nt: TGCAGTGCTAGAGAGGGGGGGAGCTCCTACGAGCAGTACTTC

d_call: .
clone_size: .
j_call: TRBJ2-5
v_call: TRBV3-1
cdr3_aa: CASSRVGETQYF
cdr3_nt: TGTGCCAGCAGTCGCGTCGGAGAGACCCAGTACTTC

d_call: .
clone_size: .
j_call: TRBJ2-7
v_call: TRBV5-1
cdr3_aa: CASSLAGLLYEQYF
cdr3_nt: TGCGCCAGCAGCTTGGCCGGGTTGTTGTACGAGCAGTACTTC